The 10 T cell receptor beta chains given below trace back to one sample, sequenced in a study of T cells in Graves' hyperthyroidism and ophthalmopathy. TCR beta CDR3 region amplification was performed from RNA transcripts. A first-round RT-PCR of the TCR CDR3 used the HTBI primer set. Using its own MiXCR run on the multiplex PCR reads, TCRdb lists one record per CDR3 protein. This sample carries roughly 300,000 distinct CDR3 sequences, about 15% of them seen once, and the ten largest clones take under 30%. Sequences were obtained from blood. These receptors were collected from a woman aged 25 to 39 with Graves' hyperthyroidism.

DNA of the CDR3: TGCAGTGCTGGACTAGCCGAGGGCTACGAGCAGTACTTC. Translation gives CSAGLAEGYEQYF. The V and J genes are TRBV20-1 and TRBJ2-7, with 8 positions matching TRBD2. The V segment lost 5 bases and the J segment 3 bases; nucleotides outside the gene matches: 6. The CDR3 spans 13 residues. Germline V lookup: CDR1 DFQATT, CDR2 SNEGSKA (reference sequence).

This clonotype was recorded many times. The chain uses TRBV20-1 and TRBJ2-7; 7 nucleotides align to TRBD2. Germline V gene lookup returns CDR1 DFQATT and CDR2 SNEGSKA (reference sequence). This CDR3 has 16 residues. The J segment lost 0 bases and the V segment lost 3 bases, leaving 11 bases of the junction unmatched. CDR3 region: CSASISLSSGSYEQYF. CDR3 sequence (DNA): TGCAGTGCTAGTATCTCGTTGTCTAGCGGCTCCTACGAGCAGTACTTC.

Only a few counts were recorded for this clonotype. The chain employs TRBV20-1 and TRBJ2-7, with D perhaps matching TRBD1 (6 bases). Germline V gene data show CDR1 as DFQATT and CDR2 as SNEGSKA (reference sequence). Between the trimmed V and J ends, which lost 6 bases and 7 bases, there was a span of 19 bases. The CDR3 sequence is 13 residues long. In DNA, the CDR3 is TGCAGTGCCGGGACAAGGAAGATTGGGGAGCAGTACTTC. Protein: CSAGTRKIGEQYF.

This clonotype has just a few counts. CDR3 sequence (DNA): TGTGCCAGCAGCCCACAGACAGCCGGAAACACCATATATTTT. Encoded protein: CASSPQTAGNTIYF. This chain uses TRBV7-9 with TRBJ1-3, with D possibly TRBD1 on 5 matching bases. The CDR3 is made up of 14 amino acids. Germline CDR1 SEHNR, CDR2 FQNEAQ (reference sequence). The V end was cut by 5 bases, the J end by 4 bases, with 12 bases between.

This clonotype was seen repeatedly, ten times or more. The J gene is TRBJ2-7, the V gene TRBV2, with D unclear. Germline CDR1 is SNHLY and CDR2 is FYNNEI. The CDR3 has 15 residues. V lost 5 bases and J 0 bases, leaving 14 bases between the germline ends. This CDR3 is CASSPRAHSSYEQYF. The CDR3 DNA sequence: TGTGCCAGCAGTCCCCGGGCCCATAGCTCCTACGAGCAGTACTTC. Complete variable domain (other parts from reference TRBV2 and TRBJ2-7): EPEVTQTPSHQVTQMGQEVILRCVPISNHLYFYWYRQILGQKVEFLVSFYNNEISEKSEIFDDQFSVERPDGSNFTLKIRSTKLEDSAMYFCASSPRAHSSYEQYFGPGTRLTVT.

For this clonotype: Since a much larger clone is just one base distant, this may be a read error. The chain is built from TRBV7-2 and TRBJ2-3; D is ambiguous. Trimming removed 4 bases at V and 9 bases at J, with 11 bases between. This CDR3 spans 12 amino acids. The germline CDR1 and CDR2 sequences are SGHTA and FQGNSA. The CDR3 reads CASSSDLGTQYF. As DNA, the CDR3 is TGTGCCAGCAGCTCTGACTTGGGGACGCAGTATTTT.

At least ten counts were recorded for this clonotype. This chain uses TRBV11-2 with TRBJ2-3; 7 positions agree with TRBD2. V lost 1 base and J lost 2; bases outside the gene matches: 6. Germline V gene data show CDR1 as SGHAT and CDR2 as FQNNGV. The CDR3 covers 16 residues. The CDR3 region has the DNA TGTGCCAGCAGCTTAGCCGGGAGGCCTAACACAGATACGCAGTATTTT. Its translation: CASSLAGRPNTDTQYF. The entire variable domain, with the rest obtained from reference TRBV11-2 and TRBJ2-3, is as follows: EAGVAQSPRYKIIEKRQSVAFWCNPISGHATLYWYQQILGQGPKLLIQFQNNGVVDDSQLPKDRFSAERLKGVDSTLKIQPAKLEDSAVYLCASSLAGRPNTDTQYFGPGTRLTVL.

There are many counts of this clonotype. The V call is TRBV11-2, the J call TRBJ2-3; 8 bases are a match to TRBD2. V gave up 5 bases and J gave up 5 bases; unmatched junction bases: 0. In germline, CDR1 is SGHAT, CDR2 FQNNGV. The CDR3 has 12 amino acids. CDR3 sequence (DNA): TGTGCCAGCAGCCTAGCGGGAGATACGCAGTATTTT. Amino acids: CASSLAGDTQYF.

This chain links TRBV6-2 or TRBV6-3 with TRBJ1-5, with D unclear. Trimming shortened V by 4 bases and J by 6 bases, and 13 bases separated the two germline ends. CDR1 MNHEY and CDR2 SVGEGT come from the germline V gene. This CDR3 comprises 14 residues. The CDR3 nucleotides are TGTGCCAGCAGTTTCTCTGCCGGGAGTCAGCCCCAGCATTTT. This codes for CASSFSAGSQPQHF.

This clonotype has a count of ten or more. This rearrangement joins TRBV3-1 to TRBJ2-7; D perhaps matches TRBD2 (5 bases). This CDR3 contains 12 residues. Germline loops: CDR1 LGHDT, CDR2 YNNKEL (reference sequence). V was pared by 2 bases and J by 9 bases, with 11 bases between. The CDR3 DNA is TGTGCCAGCAGCCAATTGGGTAGCGCGCAGTACTTC. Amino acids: CASSQLGSAQYF.